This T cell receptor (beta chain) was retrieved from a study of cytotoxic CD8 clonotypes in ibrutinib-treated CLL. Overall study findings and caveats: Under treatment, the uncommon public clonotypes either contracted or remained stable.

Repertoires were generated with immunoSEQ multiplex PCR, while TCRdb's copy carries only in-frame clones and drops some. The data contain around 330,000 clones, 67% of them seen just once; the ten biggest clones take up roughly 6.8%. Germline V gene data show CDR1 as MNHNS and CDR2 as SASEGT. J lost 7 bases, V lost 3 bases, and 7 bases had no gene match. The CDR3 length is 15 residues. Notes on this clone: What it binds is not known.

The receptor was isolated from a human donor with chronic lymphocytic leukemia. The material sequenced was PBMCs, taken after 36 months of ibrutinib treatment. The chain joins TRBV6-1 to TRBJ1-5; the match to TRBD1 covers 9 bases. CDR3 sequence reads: CASSDWDRASQPQHF. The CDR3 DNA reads TGTGCCAGCAGTGACTGGGACAGGGCTAGCCAGCCCCAGCATTTT.